These 30 T cell receptor beta chains were all obtained from the same sample, sequenced in a study of cytomegalovirus exposure and HLA in healthy donors. Use of 60 Vbeta and 13 Jbeta primers characterized the PCR. TCRdb's table, derived via immunoSEQ multiplex PCR, lists solely in-frame clones and lacks some. The sample holds about 84,000 clones, 80% to 90% seen once. The sample consisted of PBMCs. These receptor sequences come from a man aged 18 to 30 in good health and CMV-seronegative.

V is TRBV7-2 and J is TRBJ1-1; a possible D gene is TRBD1 (5 bases). The CDR3 contains 13 residues. In germline, CDR1 is SGHTA, CDR2 FQGNSA. V lost 5 bases and J 3 bases, leaving 10 bases between the germline ends. The CDR3 DNA is TGTGCCAGCAGCCCCCAGGGTTACACTGAAGCTTTCTTT. Protein: CASSPQGYTEAFF.

The chain carries TRBV11-3 and TRBJ2-7; 10 bases line up with TRBD1. CDR1 and CDR2 (germline): SGHNT, YENEEA. Trimming cost V 0 bases and J 3 bases; bases outside gene matches: 2. This CDR3 contains 15 residues. In DNA, the CDR3 is TGTGCCAGCAGCTTAGACCGGGACAGGGGCTACGAGCAGTACTTC. It encodes CASSLDRDRGYEQYF.

The chain combines TRBV28 with TRBJ1-1; 9 bases are a match to TRBD1. V was pared by 6 bases and J by 11 bases, with 10 bases of the junction left unmatched. This CDR3 is built from 13 residues. Germline CDR1 reads MDHEN; CDR2 reads SYDVKM. This CDR3 reads CASRTGGLLGAFF. CDR3 in DNA: TGTGCCAGCAGAACAGGGGGCTTGTTGGGCGCTTTCTTT.

This clone was counted a few times. The chain employs TRBV6-5 and TRBJ2-7, with 7 bases that match TRBD1. CDR3 length: 15 residues. The trim removed 2 bases at V and 0 bases at J, leaving 4 bases unmatched. Germline CDR1 and CDR2: MNHEY and SVGAGI. CDR3 in amino acids: CASSYTGASSYEQYF. The CDR3 nucleotides are TGTGCCAGCAGTTACACAGGGGCTAGCTCCTACGAGCAGTACTTC.

The chain couples TRBV4-2 to TRBJ2-1, with TRBD2 identical over 12 bases. V shed 1 base, J shed 6 bases, and the junction held 4 bases outside the gene matches. The CDR3 sequence is 16 residues long. Germline-derived CDR1 and CDR2 are LGHNA and YNFKEQ. The CDR3 DNA reads as TGTGCCAGCAGCCAAGGGGCTAGCGGGAGGGCCAATGAGCAGTTCTTC. Translated: CASSQGASGRANEQFF.

This clone showed up just once. The same CDR3 also results from other DNA sequences found in this sample. The chain employs TRBV5-6 and TRBJ2-1; 9 bases fit TRBD2. This CDR3 has 16 amino acids. After removal of 0 bases from V and 6 bases from J, the junction contained 7 bases not matched to a gene. Germline lookup yields CDR1 SGHDT and CDR2 YYEEEE. In nucleotides, the CDR3 is TGTGCCAGCAGCTTGGTGGGTAGCGGGAGTATCAATGAGCAGTTCTTC. Its protein product is CASSLVGSGSINEQFF.

V is TRBV6-6 and J is TRBJ2-7; 7 nucleotides match TRBD1. The trim removed 5 bases at V and 3 bases at J, leaving 10 bases unmatched. In germline, CDR1 is MNHNY, CDR2 SVGAGI (reference sequence). This CDR3 has 15 amino acids. The CDR3, as DNA: TGTGCCAGCAGTGACAGAACGGGACAGAGCTACGAGCAGTACTTC. The encoded protein is CASSDRTGQSYEQYF.

The chain links TRBV19 to TRBJ1-6; a possible D gene is TRBD1 (5 bases). V was cut by 6 bases and J by 0 bases, with 12 bases left in between. Germline CDR1 LNHDA, CDR2 SQIVND (reference sequence). The CDR3 consists of 16 residues. For the CDR3, the DNA is TGTGCCAGTAGGGAGACTGGACACTCCTATAATTCACCCCTCCACTTT. It translates to CASRETGHSYNSPLHF.

The chain carries TRBV27 and TRBJ2-1; D is uncertain. V was clipped by 7 bases and J by 0 bases, with 13 bases between them. CDR1 and CDR2 from the germline V gene are MNHEY and SMNVEV (reference sequence). CDR3 length: 15 amino acids. This CDR3 is CASKKLGSSYNEQFF. For the CDR3, the DNA is TGTGCCAGCAAAAAACTCGGTAGCTCCTACAATGAGCAGTTCTTC.

The rearrangement links TRBV28 to TRBJ1-6, with D hard to call. In germline, CDR1 is MDHEN, CDR2 SYDVKM. Trimming pared 3 bases from V and 7 bases from J, leaving 7 bases between. This CDR3 region has 13 residues. CDR3 residues: CASSFNRNSPLHF. The DNA of the CDR3 is TGTGCCAGCAGTTTTAATCGGAATTCACCCCTCCACTTT.

This chain joins TRBV28 and TRBJ1-5; D possibly corresponds to TRBD1 (6 bases). The V gene's germline CDR1 is MDHEN and CDR2 SYDVKM. Trimming cost V 4 bases and J 0 bases, with 16 bases left between them. The CDR3 runs to 17 residues. The DNA of the CDR3 is TGTGCCAGCAGTTCCCCGAGAGGGGGGGTTAGCAATCAGCCCCAGCATTTT. Encoded protein: CASSSPRGGVSNQPQHF.

V is TRBV11-3 and J is TRBJ1-1; D is uncertain. The ends were cut back, 0 bases at V and 1 base at J, with 3 bases in the middle. The germline V gene has CDR1 SGHNT and CDR2 YENEEA. The CDR3 totals 13 residues. The CDR3 DNA reads as TGTGCCAGCAGCTTAGAGGCGAACACTGAAGCTTTCTTT. Encoded protein: CASSLEANTEAFF.

The chain recombines TRBV4-2 with TRBJ2-3, with D perhaps TRBD1 (6 bases). This CDR3 has 15 residues. V was cut by 1 base and J by 4 bases, with 12 bases left in between. The germline V gene encodes CDR1 LGHNA and CDR2 YNFKEQ. CDR3 in DNA: TGTGCCAGCAGCCAAGGGTCAGGGGTGTCAGATACGCAGTATTTT. As protein: CASSQGSGVSDTQYF.

The gene calls are TRBV5-6 and TRBJ1-1; 12 bases agree with TRBD1. This CDR3 has 19 residues. Germline V gene data show CDR1 as SGHDT and CDR2 as YYEEEE. Trimming removed 0 bases from V and 0 bases from J; junction bases left unmatched: 9. In DNA, the CDR3 is TGTGCCAGCAGCTTGGGAACCGGGACAGGGGGCTTTCTGAACACTGAAGCTTTCTTT. The encoded protein is CASSLGTGTGGFLNTEAFF.

The V gene is TRBV29-1, the J gene TRBJ2-7; tentatively, D is TRBD2 (6 bases). The CDR3 has 14 residues. V was shortened by 4 bases and J by 6 bases, with 19 bases between the two germline ends. In germline, CDR1 is SQVTM, CDR2 ANQGSEA. DNA for the CDR3: TGCAGCGTTGTTGGGGGGACCAGTGGCAGCGAGCAGTACTTC. Its translation is CSVVGGTSGSEQYF.

The chain recombines TRBV19 with TRBJ1-5; no reliable D call. CDR1 LNHDA and CDR2 SQIVND come from the germline V gene (reference sequence). Trimming pared 6 bases from V and 7 bases from J, leaving 10 bases between. The CDR3 runs to 12 residues. CDR3 amino acids: CASSPQVQPQHF. CDR3 nucleotide sequence: TGTGCCAGTAGCCCCCAGGTACAGCCCCAGCATTTT.

The chain carries TRBV7-9 and TRBJ2-3, with TRBD2 matching over 14 bases. Germline V lookup: CDR1 SEHNR, CDR2 FQNEAQ (reference sequence). With V trimmed by 1 base and J by 8 bases, 11 bases remained unmatched. The CDR3 sequence is 18 residues long. The CDR3 bases are TGTGCCAGCAGCTTAGGACTAGCGGGAGGGCCCCGCCTAGTTACGCAGTATTTT. Translating gives CASSLGLAGGPRLVTQYF.

J is TRBJ2-4 and V is TRBV4-1, with 9 bases aligning to TRBD1. The CDR3 sequence is 19 residues long. J was trimmed by 0 bases and V by 1 base; bases with no gene match: 10. Germline loops: CDR1 MGHRA, CDR2 YSYEKL. The CDR3 reads CASSQVRTGGQLAKNIQYF. CDR3 coding DNA: TGCGCCAGCAGCCAAGTTAGAACAGGGGGCCAATTAGCCAAAAACATTCAGTACTTC.

This chain joins TRBV5-4 and TRBJ2-1; 7 bases line up with TRBD2. CDR1 and CDR2 from the germline V gene are SGHNT and YYREEE (reference sequence). The J segment lost 6 bases and the V segment lost 0 bases, leaving 6 bases of the junction unmatched. This CDR3 is 15 amino acids long. CDR3 residues: CASSLGGTNFNEQFF. The DNA for the CDR3 is TGTGCCAGCAGCTTGGGGGGGACTAATTTCAATGAGCAGTTCTTC.

V and J are TRBV28 and TRBJ2-3, with D maybe TRBD2 (5 bases). The V gene lost 2 bases and the J gene lost 2 bases, with 11 bases spanning the gap. Germline assignment: CDR1 MDHEN and CDR2 SYDVKM. The length of the CDR3 is 15 residues. In DNA, the CDR3 is TGTGCCAGCAGTTTAGTCGGACTCAACACAGATACGCAGTATTTT. Translating gives CASSLVGLNTDTQYF.

J is TRBJ2-3 and V is TRBV27, with 8 bases that match TRBD2. CDR3 length equals 15 residues. Germline lookup yields CDR1 MNHEY and CDR2 SMNVEV (reference sequence). J gave up 0 bases and V 6 bases, and 5 bases lay outside the gene matches. The CDR3 reads CASRVSGISTDTQYF. For the CDR3, the DNA is TGTGCCAGCAGGGTTAGCGGGATAAGCACAGATACGCAGTATTTT.

J is TRBJ1-1 and V is TRBV5-1; 8 bases fit TRBD1. The CDR3 length is 14 residues. V was pared by 0 bases and J by 5 bases, with 3 bases of the junction left unmatched. Germline lookup yields CDR1 SGHRS and CDR2 YFSETQ. DNA of the CDR3: TGCGCCAGCAGCTTGGACAGGGGGGGAACTGAAGCTTTCTTT. Amino acids: CASSLDRGGTEAFF.

V usage is TRBV21-1 and J usage is TRBJ2-7; TRBD1 is the table's D call and was not checked against the DNA. TRBV21-1 is noted as a pseudogene. The CDR3 length is 16 residues. CDR3 coding DNA: TGTGCCAGCAGCAAAGACAGTGTCAAAGCTGGCTACGAGCAGTACTTC. Translating gives CASSKDSVKAGYEQYF.

V gene TRBV9 combines with J gene TRBJ1-1; D not resolved. The CDR3 has 18 amino acids. V was pared by 0 bases and J by 0 bases, with 18 bases between. CDR1 SGDLS and CDR2 YYNGEE come from the germline V gene. CDR3 DNA: TGTGCCAGCAGCGTAGCCTCCCTAAACCGACACCTGAACACTGAAGCTTTCTTT. This encodes CASSVASLNRHLNTEAFF.

The rearrangement joins TRBV6-5 to TRBJ1-5, with unresolved D. Germline V gene sequence: CDR1 MNHEY, CDR2 SVGAGI. CDR3 length equals 14 residues. The V gene lost 5 bases and the J gene lost 4 bases, with 12 bases spanning the gap. CDR3 in DNA: TGTGCCAGCAGTCCAAGGCGGGGAAATCAGCCCCAGCATTTT. Translating gives CASSPRRGNQPQHF.

The chain uses TRBV5-1 and TRBJ1-5; 7 bases are shared with TRBD1. V lost 0 bases, J lost 3 bases, and 3 bases stayed unmatched. Germline V gene lookup returns CDR1 SGHRS and CDR2 YFSETQ. The CDR3 is made up of 15 amino acids. CDR3 coding DNA: TGCGCCAGCAGCTTGGGCGACAGGGTCAATCAGCCCCAGCATTTT. The encoded protein is CASSLGDRVNQPQHF.

The J gene is TRBJ1-2, the V gene TRBV5-8, with D unclear. CDR3 length equals 14 residues. Germline CDR1 is SGHTS and CDR2 is YDEGEE. V was cut by 2 bases and J by 3 bases, with 11 bases left in between. CDR3 coding DNA: TGTGCCAGCAGCTTCCCCGGCAGGTACTATGGCTACACCTTC. It encodes CASSFPGRYYGYTF.

The V gene is TRBV5-4, the J gene TRBJ2-6, with 8 nucleotides matching TRBD2. Trimming at V came to 7 bases and at J to 0 bases, leaving 12 bases not matched to a gene. The germline V gene encodes CDR1 SGHNT and CDR2 YYREEE (reference sequence). This CDR3 contains 18 residues. In DNA, the CDR3 is TGTGCCAGCGGGGGGGCGGGGGGTTTGGGCTCTGGGGCCAACGTCCTGACTTTC. Protein: CASGGAGGLGSGANVLTF.

A single count supports this clone. The CDR3 protein is CASSPSGGGDTQYF. CDR3 in DNA: TGTGCCAGCAGTCCGAGCGGGGGGGGAGATACGCAGTATTTT. The rearrangement uses TRBV27 and TRBJ2-3; 10 nucleotides match TRBD2. This CDR3 is 14 amino acids long. Germline V gene lookup returns CDR1 MNHEY and CDR2 SMNVEV (reference sequence). The J segment lost 5 bases and the V segment lost 5 bases, leaving 4 bases of the junction unmatched.

This clone was seen more than once but under ten times. The CDR3 DNA sequence: TGTGCCAGCAGCCCCGTGGACAGCGGCTATGGCTACACCTTC. Translating gives CASSPVDSGYGYTF. The chain carries TRBV7-2 and TRBJ1-2; a possible D gene is TRBD1 (6 bases). Trimming pared 5 bases from V and 4 bases from J, leaving 14 bases between. Germline CDR1 SGHTA, CDR2 FQGNSA. This CDR3 spans 14 amino acids.